This TCR beta chain comes out of a study of beta chain features in type 1 diabetes. Study information: Over all samples combined, over 85 million sorted cells were examined.

Findings and caveats of the study: Moderately but significantly shorter TCRB CDR3s were found in Type 1 diabetes patients in all four CD4+ subsets.

The authors reverse transcribed all of the isolated RNA, so sequencing captured expressed TCRB transcripts. An average of approximately 4 million reads was obtained for naive, central memory and regulatory T cell samples. Only in-frame clones appear in the TCRdb table, and some are missing; sequencing was by immunoSEQ multiplex PCR. The repertoire holds approximately 360,000 clones, with about 12% as singletons. This clone has a handful of counts. Its antigen is undetermined. From germline, CDR1 is MNHEY and CDR2 SMNVEV (reference sequence). V was clipped by 7 bases and J by 5 bases; unmatched bases: 11. CDR3 length equals 16 residues.

The genes are TRBV27 and TRBJ2-1; 10 nucleotides match TRBD2. The clonotype comes from a woman between 18 and 30 years old with type 1 diabetes. The sequenced material came from naive CD4+ T cells from blood. The CDR3 DNA reads as TGTGCCAGCACAAGTTTAGGACTAGCGGTAAACAATGAGCAGTTCTTC. This gives the protein CASTSLGLAVNNEQFF.